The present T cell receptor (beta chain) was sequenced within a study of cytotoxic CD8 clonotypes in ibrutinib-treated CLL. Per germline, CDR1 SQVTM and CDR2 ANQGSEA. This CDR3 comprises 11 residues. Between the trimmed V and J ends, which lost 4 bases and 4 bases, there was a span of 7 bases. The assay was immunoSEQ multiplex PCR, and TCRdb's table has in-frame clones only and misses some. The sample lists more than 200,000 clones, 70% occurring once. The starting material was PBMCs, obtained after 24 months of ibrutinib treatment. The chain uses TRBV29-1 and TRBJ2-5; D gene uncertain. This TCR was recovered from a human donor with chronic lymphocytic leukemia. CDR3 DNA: TGCAGCGTTGCCTTTTCAGAGACCCAGTACTTC. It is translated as CSVAFSETQYF.